The 17 T cell receptor beta chains below come from one sample, sequenced in a study of cytomegalovirus exposure and HLA in healthy donors. 60 Vbeta and 13 Jbeta primers were used in PCR. The table came from immunoSEQ multiplex PCR; TCRdb's copy has only in-frame clones and leaves some out. The sample has about 130,000 clones; approximately 70% are singletons. Sequenced sample: PBMCs. The receptors come from a human donor in good health.

The gene calls are TRBV5-1 and TRBJ2-7; 12 bases fit TRBD2. In germline, CDR1 is SGHRS, CDR2 YFSETQ. V was clipped by 0 bases and J by 2 bases; unmatched bases: 3. This CDR3 has 16 amino acids. The CDR3, as DNA: TGCGCCAGCAGCTTGGAGGCTAGCGGGAGGGCCTACGAGCAGTACTTC. It translates to CASSLEASGRAYEQYF.

The chain combines TRBV10-3 with TRBJ2-7; a weak D match, TRBD1 (5 bases). CDR3 length equals 13 residues. The ends were cut back, 3 bases at V and 5 bases at J, with 11 bases in the middle. Germline CDR1 ENHRY, CDR2 SYGVKD. The CDR3 DNA is TGTGCCATCAGTGATACAGGTTCCAACGAGCAGTACTTC. Protein sequence: CAISDTGSNEQYF.

This rearrangement joins TRBV5-4 to TRBJ2-5; 7 nucleotides align to TRBD2. Trimming cost V 2 bases and J 3 bases; bases outside gene matches: 4. The CDR3 covers 14 residues. Germline V gene sequence: CDR1 SGHNT, CDR2 YYREEE (reference sequence). Written as DNA, the CDR3 is TGTGCCAGCAGCTTCGGCCTAGCGGAAGAGACCCAGTACTTC. Translating it yields CASSFGLAEETQYF.

V gene TRBV4-2 combines with J gene TRBJ2-7; D possibly corresponds to TRBD2 (5 bases). Germline CDR1 and CDR2: LGHNA and YNFKEQ. The CDR3 runs 15 residues. V was trimmed by 5 bases and J by 0 bases, leaving 14 bases between them. CDR3 DNA sequence: TGTGCCAGCAGCGAAACGACCACTAGCTCCTACGAGCAGTACTTC. Residues: CASSETTTSSYEQYF.

This clone was detected only once. The junction departs from germline at one end; a sequencing error may be responsible. This sample includes further DNA sequences coding for the same CDR3. This chain links TRBV6-5 with TRBJ1-1; D possibly corresponds to TRBD1 (5 bases). The CDR3 is made up of 13 amino acids. CDR1 is MNHEY, CDR2 SVGAGI, per germline. CDR3 nucleotide sequence: TGTGCCAGCAGATTACCCGGGGGTACTGAAGCCTTCTTT. As protein: CASRLPGGTEAFF.

This chain links TRBV5-4 with TRBJ2-5; 14 bases are shared with TRBD2. Germline lookup yields CDR1 SGHNT and CDR2 YYREEE (reference sequence). V dropped 3 bases and J dropped 4; count of bases not matched to a gene: 14. This CDR3 is built from 19 residues. The DNA of the CDR3 is TGTGCCAGCAGCTCTCCGGGACTAGCGGGAGTCGGATTAGGAGAGACCCAGTACTTC. It is translated as CASSSPGLAGVGLGETQYF.

The rearrangement links TRBV11-2 to TRBJ2-7, with 10 positions matching TRBD2. The CDR3 is 16 amino acids. In germline, CDR1 is SGHAT, CDR2 FQNNGV. J lost 2 bases, V lost 6 bases, and 10 bases had no gene match. The CDR3: CASRGLAAPQPYEQYF. The CDR3 DNA sequence: TGTGCCAGCAGAGGACTAGCGGCCCCACAACCCTACGAGCAGTACTTC. Complete variable domain (other parts from reference TRBV11-2 and TRBJ2-7): EAGVAQSPRYKIIEKRQSVAFWCNPISGHATLYWYQQILGQGPKLLIQFQNNGVVDDSQLPKDRFSAERLKGVDSTLKIQPAKLEDSAVYLCASRGLAAPQPYEQYFGPGTRLTVT.

This clone was picked up a small number of times. V usage is TRBV5-1 and J usage is TRBJ2-5; tentative D call: TRBD2 (5 bases). Germline-derived CDR1 and CDR2 are SGHRS and YFSETQ. The V and J ends lost 0 bases and 2 bases respectively, with 11 bases between them. This CDR3 has 15 amino acids. CDR3 coding DNA: TGCGCCAGCAGCTTGGGAGGGCTTGGGCAAGAGACCCAGTACTTC. Translating it yields CASSLGGLGQETQYF.

This rearrangement joins TRBV11-2 to TRBJ1-1, with a tentative D call TRBD1 (5 bases). Trimming removed 5 bases from V and 0 bases from J, with 13 bases in between. CDR3 length: 15 amino acids. Germline-derived CDR1 and CDR2 are SGHAT and FQNNGV. CDR3 sequence: CASSPNRGMNTEAFF. The CDR3 bases are TGTGCCAGCAGCCCAAATAGGGGTATGAACACTGAAGCTTTCTTT.

V gene TRBV5-1 combines with J gene TRBJ2-2, with 10 bases fitting TRBD1. The V segment lost 4 bases and the J segment 6 bases; nucleotides outside the gene matches: 6. CDR3 length: 15 amino acids. Germline V CDR1 and CDR2: SGHRS, YFSETQ. CDR3 DNA sequence: TGCGCCAGCAGCCCCTTCGGGACAGGGGCCGGGGAGCTGTTTTTT. This gives the protein CASSPFGTGAGELFF. The full variable domain, in which reference TRBV5-1 and TRBJ2-2 provide the parts outside the CDR3, is KAGVTQTPRYLIKTRGQQVTLSCSPISGHRSVSWYQQTPGQGLQFLFEYFSETQRNKGNFPGRFSGRQFSNSRSEMNVSTLELGDSALYLCASSPFGTGAGELFFGEGSRLTVL.

The chain is built from TRBV28 and TRBJ2-5; 9 nucleotides line up with TRBD1. The assigned J gene may be wrong: the sequence end matches TRBJ2-7 better. Germline values: CDR1 MDHEN, CDR2 SYDVKM. The CDR3 contains 15 residues. CDR3 in DNA: TGTGCCAGCAGCTCTCCGGGACAGGGAACCTACGAGCAGTACTTC. This gives the protein CASSSPGQGTYEQYF.

This clone was found a few times. The chain carries TRBV25-1 and TRBJ2-7; 10 nucleotides align to TRBD2. The CDR3 extends over 15 amino acids. The V segment lost 5 bases and the J segment 4 bases; nucleotides outside the gene matches: 8. The V gene's germline CDR1 is MGHDK and CDR2 SYGVNS. The CDR3 spells CASSKPGLAFYEQYF. The CDR3 bases are TGTGCCAGCAGTAAACCGGGACTAGCGTTTTACGAGCAGTACTTC.

This clone appeared a few times. The rearrangement uses TRBV27 and TRBJ2-7; 8 nucleotides line up with TRBD1. Germline lookup yields CDR1 MNHEY and CDR2 SMNVEV (reference sequence). The V gene end was trimmed by 2 bases and the J gene end by 6 bases; junction bases not matched to a gene: 3. This CDR3 region has 13 residues. Here the CDR3 DNA reads TGTGCCAGCAGTTTAGCAGGGGGCATCGAGCAGTACTTC. It translates to CASSLAGGIEQYF.

The genes are TRBV6-5 and TRBJ2-1, with 10 bases matching TRBD2. This CDR3 is built from 16 residues. V was clipped by 2 bases and J by 5 bases; unmatched bases: 6. CDR1 MNHEY and CDR2 SVGAGI come from the germline V gene. CDR3 nucleotides: TGTGCCAGCAGTTACCAACGGACTAGCGGAAACAATGAGCAGTTCTTC. This sequence encodes CASSYQRTSGNNEQFF.

V and J are TRBV20-1 and TRBJ2-3; no firm D call. Germline V gives CDR1 DFQATT, CDR2 SNEGSKA (reference sequence). The V end was cut by 5 bases, the J end by 9 bases, with 12 bases between. The CDR3 runs to 11 residues. In nucleotides, the CDR3 is TGCAGTGCTCCTCAAGACGGGACGCAGTATTTT. Protein sequence: CSAPQDGTQYF.

Points on this clone: One end of the junction is discordant with germline, which a read error may explain. Other DNA sequences in this specimen translate into the identical CDR3. The rearrangement uses TRBV29-1 and TRBJ2-7; 8 bases match TRBD1. The germline CDR1 and CDR2 sequences are SQVTM and ANQGSEA. The CDR3 is made up of 13 amino acids. DNA for the CDR3: TGTAGCGCCGAAGACAGGGGAACCTACGAGCAGTACTTC. Its protein is CSAEDRGTYEQYF.

The chain links TRBV19 to TRBJ2-5, with D perhaps matching TRBD2 (5 bases). Per the germline V gene, CDR1 is LNHDA and CDR2 is SQIVND (reference sequence). Trimming stripped 9 bases from V and 3 bases from J, with 14 bases between. This CDR3 spans 13 amino acids. The CDR3 DNA follows: TGTGCCAGCCGGTCCACTAGAAAAGAGACCCAGTACTTC. This codes for CASRSTRKETQYF. Drawing the rest from reference TRBV19 and TRBJ2-5, the complete variable domain is DGGITQSPKYLFRKEGQNVTLSCEQNLNHDAMYWYRQDPGQGLRLIYYSQIVNDFQKGDIAEGYSVSREKKESFPLTVTSAQKNPTAFYLCASRSTRKETQYFGPGTRLLVL.